The 20 T cell receptor beta chains in this list originate from one sample, sequenced in a study of technical replicates of blood from a few donors. Using immunoSEQ multiplex PCR, the repertoire was profiled, and TCRdb retains in-frame clones only, with some absent. The data show about 68,000 clones, around 97% seen once. The sample was T cells isolated from PBMCs. These receptors were taken from a human donor in good health.

This clone was picked up one time. The chain combines TRBV29-1 with TRBJ1-1; D gene ambiguous. The length of the CDR3 is 12 residues. Germline V gives CDR1 SQVTM, CDR2 ANQGSEA. The V end was cut by 2 bases, the J end by 1 base, with 5 bases between. The CDR3: CSVERGNTEAFF. DNA of the CDR3: TGCAGCGTTGAACGGGGGAACACTGAAGCTTTCTTT.

The rearrangement joins TRBV6-5 to TRBJ2-7, with TRBD2 matching over 7 bases. Germline V gene lookup returns CDR1 MNHEY and CDR2 SVGAGI. The CDR3 is 15 amino acids. The J segment lost 0 bases and the V segment lost 4 bases, leaving 6 bases of the junction unmatched. In nucleotides, the CDR3 is TGTGCCAGCAGTTCTCCTAGCGGACCCTCCTACGAGCAGTACTTC. This sequence encodes CASSSPSGPSYEQYF.

V usage is TRBV6-1 and J usage is TRBJ1-1; 8 bases agree with TRBD1. Germline lookup yields CDR1 MNHNS and CDR2 SASEGT. The CDR3 extends over 14 amino acids. The ends lost 7 bases at V and 1 base at J; junction bases unmatched: 5. CDR3 in amino acids: CASTTGQGNTEAFF. The CDR3 bases are TGTGCCAGCACTACAGGACAGGGGAACACTGAAGCTTTCTTT.

The rearrangement joins TRBV6-5 to TRBJ2-3, with 8 bases matching TRBD2. Germline CDR1 is MNHEY and CDR2 is SVGAGI. V lost 6 bases to trimming and J lost 0 bases; unmatched junction nucleotides: 5. The CDR3 loop spans 15 amino acids. Here the CDR3 reads CASRRVAGSTDTQYF. The CDR3 region has the DNA TGTGCCAGCAGGCGGGTAGCGGGAAGCACAGATACGCAGTATTTT.

V usage is TRBV5-1 and J usage is TRBJ1-1; a weak D match, TRBD1 (5 bases). The V gene lost 2 bases and the J gene lost 8 bases, with 13 bases spanning the gap. Germline CDR1 SGHRS, CDR2 YFSETQ. This CDR3 region has 13 residues. The CDR3 loop is CASSLLQRGEAFF. Written as DNA, the CDR3 is TGCGCCAGCAGCTTACTTCAACGGGGGGAAGCTTTCTTT.

The chain carries TRBV7-3 and TRBJ2-2; D gene ambiguous. Germline CDR1 SGHTA, CDR2 FQGTGA. The CDR3 is 14 amino acids. V gave up 2 bases and J gave up 1 base, with 5 bases separating them. The CDR3 region is CASSLVGNTGELFF. The CDR3 DNA reads as TGTGCCAGCAGCTTAGTCGGGAACACCGGGGAGCTGTTTTTT.

This clone was recorded once. This chain uses TRBV5-4 with TRBJ2-7, with a weak D call TRBD1 (5 bases). This CDR3 spans 16 amino acids. Germline V gives CDR1 SGHNT, CDR2 YYREEE (reference sequence). V lost 3 bases to trimming and J lost 3 bases, with 19 bases between them. The CDR3 loop reads CASSYGPTAENYEQYF. As DNA, the CDR3 is TGTGCCAGCAGCTACGGACCGACAGCTGAAAACTACGAGCAGTACTTC.

This chain connects TRBV6-1 to TRBJ2-7; D remains ambiguous. Trimming removed 0 bases at V and 7 bases at J, with 13 bases between. This CDR3 has 14 residues. In germline, CDR1 is MNHNS, CDR2 SASEGT. CDR3 protein: CASSEALQLREQYF. In DNA, the CDR3 is TGTGCCAGCAGTGAAGCGCTACAGCTTCGTGAGCAGTACTTC.

The chain recombines TRBV30 with TRBJ2-5; TRBD1 agrees at 7 bases. Germline CDR1 reads GTSNPN; CDR2 reads SVGIG (reference sequence). The CDR3 totals 13 residues. J gave up 0 bases and V 5 bases, and 3 bases lay outside the gene matches. Here the CDR3 DNA reads TGTGCCTGGGAACAGGGGTACCAAGAGACCCAGTACTTC. It encodes CAWEQGYQETQYF.

The genes are TRBV27 and TRBJ1-1; no firm D call. Between the trimmed V and J ends, which lost 2 bases and 1 base, there was a span of 5 bases. This CDR3 is 13 amino acids long. Germline V gene data show CDR1 as MNHEY and CDR2 as SMNVEV (reference sequence). The CDR3 DNA follows: TGTGCCAGCAGTTTAGGAGGGAACACTGAAGCTTTCTTT. It encodes CASSLGGNTEAFF.

The rearrangement links TRBV30 to TRBJ2-3; tentative D call: TRBD2 (5 bases). Trimming removed 0 bases at V and 7 bases at J, with 20 bases between. In germline, CDR1 is GTSNPN, CDR2 SVGIG (reference sequence). The CDR3 extends over 16 amino acids. CDR3 sequence: CAWSVLSGIRENTQYF. CDR3 nucleotides: TGTGCCTGGAGTGTACTGTCGGGGATTAGGGAGAATACGCAGTATTTT.

The chain joins TRBV10-3 to TRBJ1-5; no clear D gene. Per germline, CDR1 ENHRY and CDR2 SYGVKD. Trimming stripped 0 bases from V and 3 bases from J, with 3 bases between. The CDR3 is 13 amino acids. This CDR3 is CAISESSNQPQHF. CDR3 sequence (DNA): TGTGCCATCAGTGAGTCCTCCAATCAGCCCCAGCATTTT.

The CDR3 bases are TGCGCCAGCACCTGGACAGGAGAAAACTACGAGCAGTACTTC. Encoded protein: CASTWTGENYEQYF. V gene TRBV23-1 combines with J gene TRBJ2-7, with TRBD1 matching 7 bases. TRBV23-1 is an open reading frame, and its role is uncertain. J gave up 3 bases and V 7 bases, and 9 bases lay outside the gene matches. CDR3 length: 14 amino acids.

This clone was detected only once. The gene calls are TRBV4-1 and TRBJ2-7; 9 bases map to TRBD1. V gave up 1 base and J gave up 2 bases; unmatched junction bases: 3. The germline V gene has CDR1 MGHRA and CDR2 YSYEKL. The CDR3 is 15 residues long. CDR3 in DNA: TGCGCCAGCAGCCAAGGGACAGGGGTCCCCTACGAGCAGTACTTC. Translating it yields CASSQGTGVPYEQYF.

This chain joins TRBV6-1 and TRBJ2-1; TRBD2 matches at 15 bases. The germline V gene has CDR1 MNHNS and CDR2 SASEGT. The CDR3 sequence is 14 residues long. V shed 6 bases and J 9 bases; nucleotides not matched to a gene: 3. The CDR3 loop is CASRPGLAGGEQFF. The CDR3 DNA is TGTGCCAGCAGGCCGGGACTAGCGGGAGGTGAGCAGTTCTTC.

The CDR3 spells CASTKLVGTVMNNEQFF. DNA for the CDR3: TGTGCCAGCACCAAACTCGTCGGGACAGTAATGAACAATGAGCAGTTCTTC. The chain couples TRBV5-6 to TRBJ2-1; TRBD1 agrees at 7 bases. There are 17 residues in the CDR3. J was trimmed by 5 bases and V by 6 bases; bases with no gene match: 17. CDR1 SGHDT and CDR2 YYEEEE come from the germline V gene.

This clone has just one count. The gene calls are TRBV30 and TRBJ2-7, with TRBD1 identical over 7 bases. The junction had 14 bases not matched to a gene; V was cut back by 7 bases and J by 5 bases. Germline CDR1 reads GTSNPN; CDR2 reads SVGIG (reference sequence). The length of the CDR3 is 14 residues. Written as DNA, the CDR3 is TGTGCCTCCTCTCCCCTTTTGACAGGGAACGAGCAGTACTTC. The encoded protein is CASSPLLTGNEQYF.

The CDR3 DNA is TGTGCCAGCAGCCCTCAGAGGTCAAACACTGAAGCTTTCTTT. Translated: CASSPQRSNTEAFF. This sequence joins TRBV9 and TRBJ1-1, with D hard to call. Per the germline V gene, CDR1 is SGDLS and CDR2 is YYNGEE. The CDR3 contains 14 residues. V was pared by 4 bases and J by 2 bases, with 12 bases between.

In its sample, this clone was seen once. This chain uses TRBV7-2 with TRBJ2-3, with a possible D match to TRBD2 (5 bases). With 5 bases removed from V and 8 bases from J, the gap between germline ends came to 14 bases. The germline V gene has CDR1 SGHTA and CDR2 FQGNSA. The CDR3 loop spans 13 amino acids. CDR3 region: CASSPNTRGTQYF. The CDR3 coding sequence is TGTGCCAGCAGCCCAAATACACGGGGTACGCAGTATTTT.

V and J are TRBV6-5 and TRBJ2-7; 8 nucleotides match TRBD2. This CDR3 is 12 amino acids long. V shed 11 bases, J shed 7 bases, and the junction held 10 bases outside the gene matches. Germline V gene sequence: CDR1 MNHEY, CDR2 SVGAGI. Here the CDR3 reads CAGIAGPREQYF. The DNA of the CDR3 is TGTGCCGGGATAGCGGGACCCCGTGAGCAGTACTTC.